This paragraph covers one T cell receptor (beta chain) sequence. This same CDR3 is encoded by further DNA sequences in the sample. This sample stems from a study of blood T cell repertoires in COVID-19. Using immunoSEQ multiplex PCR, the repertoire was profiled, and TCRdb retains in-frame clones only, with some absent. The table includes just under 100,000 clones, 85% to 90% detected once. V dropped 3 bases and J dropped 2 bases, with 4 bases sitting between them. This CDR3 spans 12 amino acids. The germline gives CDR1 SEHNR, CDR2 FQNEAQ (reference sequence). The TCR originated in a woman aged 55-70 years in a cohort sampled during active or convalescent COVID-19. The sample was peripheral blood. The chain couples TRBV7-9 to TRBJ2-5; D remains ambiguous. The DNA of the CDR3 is TGTGCCAGCAGCTTCTCTCAAGAGACCCAGTACTTC. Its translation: CASSFSQETQYF.